This T cell receptor beta chain was sequenced during a study of blood T cell repertoires in COVID-19 (TCRdb year 2020). Context from the whole study: Samples from collaborators originated in the United States, Italy and Spain and spanned both the acute and convalescent phases of COVID-19. The material from the prospective study consisted of cDNA or gDNA derived from T cells, B-cell-depleted T cells, or PBMCs. Deeply sampled blood TCRbeta repertoires from subjects exposed to, actively infected with, or recovered from COVID-19 were included in the dataset. The repertoires were released in a freely available public database meant as a resource for research on the immune response to SARS-CoV-2. The samples were drawn from two sources: the first 160 participants of the ongoing ImmuneRACE study, and 1,000 to 1,500 subjects contributed by 6 global collaborators. The sample metadata nearly always contained a de-identified subject ID, COVID-19 status, age in years and sex. HLA class I and class II types, where available, came from metadata supplied by the sample provider rather than from assay-based typing.

Whole blood was collected in K2EDTA tubes by collaborating institutions according to the institutions' own protocols. Collaborator samples were shipped for TCRbeta analysis as frozen whole blood, isolated PBMCs, or DNA extracted from either sample type. In regard to this clone: Which antigen it targets is not known. No base quality information exists; no much larger clone differs at one position.

On the study overall, not on this receptor specifically: The amount of clinical and demographic metadata varied by source and participant and was provided uncurated.

TCRbeta CDR3 regions were amplified from genomic DNA using the immunoSEQ Assay, a bias-controlled multiplex PCR. The paper's data handling went like this. The number of nucleated cells in each sample was estimated from the amplification of reference gene primers within the assay. To quantify the absolute abundance of each unique TCRbeta CDR3 rearrangement, sequence reads were collapsed and filtered. Productive Simpson clonality was computed per sample as the square root of Simpson's diversity index over productive rearrangements. Not all clones reach the TCRdb copy of this immuneACCESS table, which keeps in-frame sequences only. Checked studies attribute under half of the gap to unresolved V genes and leave the rest unexplained. V and J calls and clone size come straight from that table; D and trimming were deduced from the DNA. The sample table contains roughly 97,000 clones; only one count was recorded for 84% of them. The ten largest clones capture approximately 26% of the sample.

Sequenced input: peripheral blood. This clonotype was sampled from a man in his 60s with acute or convalescent COVID-19.

CDR3 region: CASSQDRAAPEAFF. The nucleotide sequence reads as follows: TGTGCCAGCAGCCAAGACAGGGCCGCCCCTGAAGCTTTCTTT. Here the chain combines TRBV11-3 and TRBJ1-1; 7 nucleotides in the junction match TRBD1. V has 5 bases trimmed and J has 6 bases trimmed; junction bases matching no gene number 9. CDR1 and CDR2, looked up from the germline V gene, are SGHNT and YENEEA. Spanning cysteine to phenylalanine, the CDR3 consists of 14 amino acids. Just the 42-base CDR3 DNA is kept, in frame starting at base 1.